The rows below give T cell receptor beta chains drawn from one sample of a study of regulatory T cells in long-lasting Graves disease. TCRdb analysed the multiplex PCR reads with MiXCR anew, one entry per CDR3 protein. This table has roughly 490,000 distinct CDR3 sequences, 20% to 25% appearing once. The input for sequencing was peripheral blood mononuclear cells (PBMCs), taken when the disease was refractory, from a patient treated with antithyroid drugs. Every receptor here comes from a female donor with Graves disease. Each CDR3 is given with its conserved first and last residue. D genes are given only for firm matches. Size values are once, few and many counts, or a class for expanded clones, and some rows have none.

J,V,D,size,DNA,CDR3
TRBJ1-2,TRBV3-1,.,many,TGTGCCAGCAGCCTCGGACGCGTCGAAAAAGGCTACACCTTC,CASSLGRVEKGYTF
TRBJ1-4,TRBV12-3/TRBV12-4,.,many,TGTGCCAGCAGCTCACCCGAGGGCCTTGGGGAAAAACTGTTTTTT,CASSSPEGLGEKLFF
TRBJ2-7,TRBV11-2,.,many,TGTGCCAGCAGCTCCCTGACAGGTGGCTACGAGCAGTACTTC,CASSSLTGGYEQYF
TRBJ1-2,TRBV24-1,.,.,TGTGCCACCAGTGATTCCGACCCAGCCTATGGCTACACCTTC,CATSDSDPAYGYTF
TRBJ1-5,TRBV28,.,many,TGTGCCAGCAGTAGTAGGGTCGGCAATCAGCCCCAGCATTTT,CASSSRVGNQPQHF
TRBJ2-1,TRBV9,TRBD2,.,TGTGCCAGCAGTAAAACTAGCGGCACCTACAATGAGCAGTTCTTC,CASSKTSGTYNEQFF
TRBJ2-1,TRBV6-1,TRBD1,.,TGTGCCAGCAGACAGGGGCCCTTGAGTCACAATGAGCAGTTCTTC,CASRQGPLSHNEQFF
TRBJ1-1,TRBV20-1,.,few,TGCAGTGCTAGTACGCTTAGGGGCACTGAAGCTTTCTTT,CSASTLRGTEAFF
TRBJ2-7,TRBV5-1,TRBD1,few,TGCGCCAGCAGCTGGACAGGCAGCGAGCAGTACTTC,CASSWTGSEQYF
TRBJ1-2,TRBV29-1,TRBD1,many,TGCAGCGTTGAAGAGGCGCAGGGGGCGAGAGGCTACACCTTC,CSVEEAQGARGYTF
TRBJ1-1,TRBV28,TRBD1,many,TGTGCCAGCAGTTCCGCCGGGACAGACACCACTGAAGCTTTCTTT,CASSSAGTDTTEAFF
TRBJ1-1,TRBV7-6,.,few,TGTGCCAGCAGCTTAGCTCCAGGGTCTTGGGCTGAAGCTTTCTTT,CASSLAPGSWAEAFF
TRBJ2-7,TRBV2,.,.,TGTGCCAGTTCCGGCCTGACGCAGTACTTC,CASSGLTQYF
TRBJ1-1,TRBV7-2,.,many,TGTGCCAGCAGCCCAATGGGTCAAGGGACTGAAGCTTTCTTT,CASSPMGQGTEAFF
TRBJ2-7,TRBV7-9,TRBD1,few,TGTGCCAGCAGCTCCGGGACAGGGGTTGGCTACGAGCAGTACTTC,CASSSGTGVGYEQYF
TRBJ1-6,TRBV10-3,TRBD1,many,TGTGCCATCAGTGGACAGGGGCGGAACAATAATTCACCCCTCCACTTT,CAISGQGRNNNSPLHF
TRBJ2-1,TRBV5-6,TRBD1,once,TGTGCCAGCAGCTTGGAGGGCCAGGGGGTAATTAATGTGCAGTTCTTC,CASSLEGQGVINVQFF
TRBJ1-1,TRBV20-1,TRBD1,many,TGCAGTGCTAGAGATCGGGACAGATACACTGAAGCTTTCTTT,CSARDRDRYTEAFF
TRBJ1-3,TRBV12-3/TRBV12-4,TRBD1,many,TGTGCCAGCAGTGTGGGGACAGTTGGAAACACCATATATTTT,CASSVGTVGNTIYF